What follows are 12 T cell receptor beta chains derived from one specimen sequenced in a study of blood T cell repertoires in COVID-19. The repertoire was sequenced with immunoSEQ multiplex PCR; TCRdb's copy has only in-frame clones and lacks some. Among 250,000 to 300,000 clones listed, roughly nine tenths were seen once. The sequencing input was peripheral blood. Every receptor here comes from a man between 50 and 59 years old with acute or convalescent COVID-19.

The chain recombines TRBV7-2 with TRBJ2-1; TRBD2 agrees at 10 bases. After removal of 2 bases from V and 6 bases from J, the junction contained 4 bases not matched to a gene. Germline assignment: CDR1 SGHTA and CDR2 FQGNSA. The CDR3 contains 15 residues. CDR3 in DNA: TGTGCCAGCAGCTTACTAGCGGGGGCCCCCAATGAGCAGTTCTTC. Its protein product is CASSLLAGAPNEQFF.

V and J are TRBV7-3 and TRBJ2-3; perhaps TRBD1 as D (6 bases). V lost 4 bases and J lost 2, with 22 bases in between. The CDR3 is made up of 18 amino acids. Germline values: CDR1 SGHTA, CDR2 FQGTGA. The CDR3 region is CASSSGVGWGRDTDTQYF. The CDR3 nucleotides are TGTGCCAGCAGCTCAGGCGTGGGGTGGGGGCGCGACACAGATACGCAGTATTTT.

The gene calls are TRBV3-1 (or the pseudogene TRBV3-2) and TRBJ2-7, with TRBD2 identical over 10 bases. The V segment lost 5 bases and the J segment 4 bases; nucleotides outside the gene matches: 8. The CDR3 is made up of 15 amino acids. Germline values: CDR1 LGHDT, CDR2 YNNKEL (reference sequence). The CDR3 protein is CASSTPAGGRYEQYF. Here the CDR3 DNA reads TGTGCCAGCAGCACTCCAGCGGGGGGGCGGTACGAGCAGTACTTC.

A word on this clone: At the DNA level, this CDR3 is encoded by other sequences in the same sample as well. The CDR3 coding sequence is TGTGCCAGCAGTTTCCGGGGGGCGAATGGCTACACCTTC. Amino acid sequence: CASSFRGANGYTF. The rearrangement joins TRBV12-3 or TRBV12-4 to TRBJ1-2, with TRBD1 as a possible D gene (6 bases). This CDR3 contains 13 residues. The V gene lost 3 bases and the J gene lost 6 bases, with 11 bases spanning the gap.

The chain recombines TRBV5-6 with TRBJ2-3; D remains ambiguous. This CDR3 has 14 residues. Trimming shortened V by 0 bases and J by 0 bases, and 5 bases separated the two germline ends. Germline CDR1 and CDR2: SGHDT and YYEEEE. This CDR3 is CASSLVLSTDTQYF. In nucleotides, the CDR3 is TGTGCCAGCAGCTTGGTACTTAGCACAGATACGCAGTATTTT.

The V call is TRBV7-3, the J call TRBJ2-1, with D possibly TRBD2 on 5 matching bases. The V end was cut by 5 bases, the J end by 9 bases, with 17 bases between. Germline V gene lookup returns CDR1 SGHTA and CDR2 FQGTGA. This CDR3 has 14 residues. The CDR3 sequence: CASSPQTGLTEQFF. The CDR3 region has the DNA TGTGCCAGCAGCCCCCAAACCGGACTGACTGAGCAGTTCTTC. Drawing the rest from reference TRBV7-3 and TRBJ2-1, the complete variable domain is GAGVSQTPSNKVTEKGKYVELRCDPISGHTALYWYRQSLGQGPEFLIYFQGTGAADDSGLPNDRFFAVRPEGSVSTLKIQRTERGDSAVYLCASSPQTGLTEQFFGPGTRLTVL.

This chain joins TRBV2 and TRBJ2-7; D perhaps matches TRBD2 (5 bases). The germline V and J ends were trimmed by 3 bases and 3 bases, with 30 bases remaining between them. Germline CDR1 SNHLY, CDR2 FYNNEI. This CDR3 has 20 residues. CDR3 bases: TGTGCCAGCAGTGATTTTGGCGGGTTGGGCAGTTGGAATCGGCTCTACGAGCAGTACTTC. Amino acids: CASSDFGGLGSWNRLYEQYF.

This clone was recorded at least ten times. The chain joins TRBV2 to TRBJ1-5; 11 bases agree with TRBD1. The CDR3 covers 14 residues. With 8 bases clipped from V and 6 bases from J, the junction kept 6 bases outside the gene matches. Germline-derived CDR1 and CDR2 are SNHLY and FYNNEI. Written as DNA, the CDR3 is TGTGCCAGCCGGGACAGGGGGGGGCGTCAGCCCCAGCATTTT. This gives the protein CASRDRGGRQPQHF.

This sequence joins TRBV2 and TRBJ1-2; D not certain. Germline V gene data show CDR1 as SNHLY and CDR2 as FYNNEI. This CDR3 has 12 amino acids. V was pared by 6 bases and J by 7 bases, with 12 bases between. This CDR3 is CASRGQRGGYTF. CDR3 nucleotides: TGTGCCAGCAGAGGCCAGCGGGGTGGCTACACCTTC.

This chain links TRBV14 with TRBJ2-7; 8 nucleotides agree with TRBD1. This CDR3 spans 16 amino acids. V dropped 1 base and J dropped 4; count of bases not matched to a gene: 9. Germline V gives CDR1 SGHDN, CDR2 FVKESK. The CDR3, as DNA: TGTGCCAGCAGCCAAGGTCCCCGTGGACAGGGATACGAGCAGTACTTC. Translated: CASSQGPRGQGYEQYF.

The chain links TRBV5-1 to TRBJ2-7; 7 nucleotides agree with TRBD1. Germline CDR1 is SGHRS and CDR2 is YFSETQ. The CDR3 is 13 residues long. V lost 6 bases to trimming and J lost 2 bases; unmatched junction nucleotides: 5. CDR3 in DNA: TGCGCCAGCAAAGACAGGGAACCCTACGAGCAGTACTTC. It encodes CASKDREPYEQYF.

The rearrangement uses TRBV27 and TRBJ2-7; TRBD2 is a possible D gene (7 bases). V was pared by 2 bases and J by 4 bases, with 18 bases between. The CDR3 has 16 residues. Germline CDR1 reads MNHEY; CDR2 reads SMNVEV (reference sequence). The CDR3 nucleotides are TGTGCCAGCAGTTTAGCCCCCCCGGGGGGCGGTTACGAGCAGTACTTC. This encodes CASSLAPPGGGYEQYF.